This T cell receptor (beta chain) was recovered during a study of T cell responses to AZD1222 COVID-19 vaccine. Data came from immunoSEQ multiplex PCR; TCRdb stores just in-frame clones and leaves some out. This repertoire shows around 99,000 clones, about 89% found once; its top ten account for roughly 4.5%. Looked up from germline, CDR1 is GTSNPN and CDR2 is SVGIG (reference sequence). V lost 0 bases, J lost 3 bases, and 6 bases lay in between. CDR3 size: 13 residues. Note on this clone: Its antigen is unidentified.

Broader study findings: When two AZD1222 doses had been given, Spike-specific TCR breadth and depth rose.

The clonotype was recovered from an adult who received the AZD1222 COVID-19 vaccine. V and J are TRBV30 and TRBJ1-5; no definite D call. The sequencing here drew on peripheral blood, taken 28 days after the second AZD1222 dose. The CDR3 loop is CAWSVEDNQPQHF. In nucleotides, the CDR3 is TGTGCCTGGAGTGTAGAAGACAATCAGCCCCAGCATTTT.